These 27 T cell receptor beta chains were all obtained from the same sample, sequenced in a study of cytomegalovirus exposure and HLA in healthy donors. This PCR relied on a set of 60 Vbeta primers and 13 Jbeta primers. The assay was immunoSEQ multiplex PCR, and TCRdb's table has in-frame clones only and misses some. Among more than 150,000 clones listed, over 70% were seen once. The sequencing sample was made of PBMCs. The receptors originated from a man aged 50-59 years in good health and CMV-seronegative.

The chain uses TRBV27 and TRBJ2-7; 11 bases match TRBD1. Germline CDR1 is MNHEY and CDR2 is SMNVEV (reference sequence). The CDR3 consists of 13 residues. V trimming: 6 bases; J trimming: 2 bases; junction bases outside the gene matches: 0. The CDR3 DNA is TGTGCCAGCAGGGGACAGGGGGCCTACGAGCAGTACTTC. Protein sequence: CASRGQGAYEQYF.

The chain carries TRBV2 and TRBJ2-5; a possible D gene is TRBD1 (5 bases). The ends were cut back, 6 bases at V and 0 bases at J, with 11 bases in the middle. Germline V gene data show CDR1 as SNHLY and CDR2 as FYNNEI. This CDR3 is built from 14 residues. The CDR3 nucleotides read TGTGCCAGCAGCGAGACAGAGTACCAAGAGACCCAGTACTTC. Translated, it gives CASSETEYQETQYF.

The CDR3 here is CASSRDRQVGYGYTF. The CDR3 nucleotides are TGTGCCAGCAGTCGGGATAGGCAAGTAGGCTATGGCTACACCTTC. This sequence joins TRBV2 and TRBJ1-2; D is undetermined. CDR3 length: 15 residues. Germline V gene lookup returns CDR1 SNHLY and CDR2 FYNNEI. The ends were cut back, 5 bases at V and 4 bases at J, with 17 bases in the middle.

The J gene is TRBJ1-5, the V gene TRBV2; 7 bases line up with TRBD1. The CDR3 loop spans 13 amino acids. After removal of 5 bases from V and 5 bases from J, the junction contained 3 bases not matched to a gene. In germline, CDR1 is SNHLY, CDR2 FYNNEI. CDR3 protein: CASSRDSDQPQHF. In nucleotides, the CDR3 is TGTGCCAGCAGTCGGGACAGTGATCAGCCCCAGCATTTT.

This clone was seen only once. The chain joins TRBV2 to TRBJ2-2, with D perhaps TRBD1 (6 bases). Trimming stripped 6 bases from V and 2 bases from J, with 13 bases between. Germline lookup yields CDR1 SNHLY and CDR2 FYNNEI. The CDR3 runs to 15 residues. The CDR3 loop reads CASSGVQGNTGELFF. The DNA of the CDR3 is TGTGCCAGCAGCGGAGTACAGGGCAACACCGGGGAGCTGTTTTTT.

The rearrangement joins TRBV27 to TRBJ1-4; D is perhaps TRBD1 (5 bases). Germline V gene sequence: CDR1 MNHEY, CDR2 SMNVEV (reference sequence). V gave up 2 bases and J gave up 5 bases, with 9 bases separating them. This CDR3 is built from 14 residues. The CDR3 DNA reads TGTGCCAGCAGTTTAGGGGGGGAGAATGAAAAACTGTTTTTT. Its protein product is CASSLGGENEKLFF.

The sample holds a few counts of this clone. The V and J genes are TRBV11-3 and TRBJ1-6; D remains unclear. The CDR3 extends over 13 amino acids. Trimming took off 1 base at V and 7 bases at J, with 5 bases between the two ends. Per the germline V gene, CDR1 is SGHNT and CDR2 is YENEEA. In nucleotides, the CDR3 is TGTGCCAGCAGCTTAGTGCGGAATTCACCCCTCCACTTT. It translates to CASSLVRNSPLHF. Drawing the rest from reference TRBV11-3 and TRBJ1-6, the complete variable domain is EAGVVQSPRYKIIEKKQPVAFWCNPISGHNTLYWYLQNLGQGPELLIRYENEEAVDDSQLPKDRFSAERLKGVDSTLKIQPAELGDSAVYLCASSLVRNSPLHFGNGTRLTVT.

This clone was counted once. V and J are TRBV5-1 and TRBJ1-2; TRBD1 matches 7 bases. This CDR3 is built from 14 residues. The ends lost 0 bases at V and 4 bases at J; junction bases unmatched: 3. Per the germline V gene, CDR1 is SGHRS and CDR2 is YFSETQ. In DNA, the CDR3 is TGCGCCAGCAGCTTGGGGACAGGATCCTATGGCTACACCTTC. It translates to CASSLGTGSYGYTF.

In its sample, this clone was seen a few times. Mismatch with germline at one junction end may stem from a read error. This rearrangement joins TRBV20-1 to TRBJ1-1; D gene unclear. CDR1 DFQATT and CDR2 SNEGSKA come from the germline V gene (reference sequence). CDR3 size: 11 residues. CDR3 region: CSASRNPEAFF. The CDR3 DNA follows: TGCAGTGCTTCCAGGAACCCTGAAGCTTTCTTT.

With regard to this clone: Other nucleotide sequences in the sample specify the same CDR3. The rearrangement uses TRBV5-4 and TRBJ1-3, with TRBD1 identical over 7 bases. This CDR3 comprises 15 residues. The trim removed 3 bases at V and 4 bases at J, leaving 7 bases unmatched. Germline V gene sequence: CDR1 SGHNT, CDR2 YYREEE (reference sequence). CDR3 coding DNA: TGTGCCAGCAGCTACGCAGGGGGAGGCGGAAACACCATATATTTT. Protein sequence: CASSYAGGGGNTIYF.

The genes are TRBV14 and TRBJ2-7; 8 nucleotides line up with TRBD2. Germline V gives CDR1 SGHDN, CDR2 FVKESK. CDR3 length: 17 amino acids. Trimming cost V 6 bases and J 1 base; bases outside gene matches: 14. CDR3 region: CASSPPPGLVSSYEQYF. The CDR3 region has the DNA TGTGCCAGCAGTCCGCCCCCGGGACTAGTTAGTTCCTACGAGCAGTACTTC.

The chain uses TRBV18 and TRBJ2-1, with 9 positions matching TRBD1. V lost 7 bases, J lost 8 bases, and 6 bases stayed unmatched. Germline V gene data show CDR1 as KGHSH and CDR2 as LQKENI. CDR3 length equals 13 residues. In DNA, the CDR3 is TGTGCCAGCTTGAGGACAGGGGTGGATGAGCAGTTCTTC. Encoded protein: CASLRTGVDEQFF.

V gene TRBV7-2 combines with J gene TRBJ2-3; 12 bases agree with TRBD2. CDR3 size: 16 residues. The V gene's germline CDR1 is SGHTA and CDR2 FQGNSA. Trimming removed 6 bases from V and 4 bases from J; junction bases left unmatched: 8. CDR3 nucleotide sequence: TGTGCCAGCAGACCTCTAGCGGGGGGGCTCTCAGATACGCAGTATTTT. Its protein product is CASRPLAGGLSDTQYF.

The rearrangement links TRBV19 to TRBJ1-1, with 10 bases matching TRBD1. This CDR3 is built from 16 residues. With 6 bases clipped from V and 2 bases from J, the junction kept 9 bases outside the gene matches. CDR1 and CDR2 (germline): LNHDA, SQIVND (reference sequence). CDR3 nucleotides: TGTGCCAGTAGAAAGCCCGGGACAGGGGTAAACACTGAAGCTTTCTTT. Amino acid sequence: CASRKPGTGVNTEAFF.

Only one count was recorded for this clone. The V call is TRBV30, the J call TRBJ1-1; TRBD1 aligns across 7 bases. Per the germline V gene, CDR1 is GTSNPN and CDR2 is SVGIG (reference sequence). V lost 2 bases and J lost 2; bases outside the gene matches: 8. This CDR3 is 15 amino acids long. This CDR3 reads CAWSPNRGLNTEAFF. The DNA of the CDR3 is TGTGCCTGGAGTCCAAACAGGGGCCTAAACACTGAAGCTTTCTTT.

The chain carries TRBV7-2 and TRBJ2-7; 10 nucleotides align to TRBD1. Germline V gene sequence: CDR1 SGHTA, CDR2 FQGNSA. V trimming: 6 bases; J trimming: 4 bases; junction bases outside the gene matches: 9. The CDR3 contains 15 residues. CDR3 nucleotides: TGTGCCAGCAGTCCAAGCGGACAGGGGGTATACGAGCAGTACTTC. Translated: CASSPSGQGVYEQYF.

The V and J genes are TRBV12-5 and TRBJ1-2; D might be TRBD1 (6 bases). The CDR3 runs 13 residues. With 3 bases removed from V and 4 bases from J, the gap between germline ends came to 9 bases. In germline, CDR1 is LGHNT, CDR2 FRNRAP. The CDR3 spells CASGLGGGYGYTF. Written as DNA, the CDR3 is TGTGCTAGTGGTTTAGGGGGGGGCTATGGCTACACCTTC.

The CDR3 loop is CSASGQATYEQYF. CDR3 nucleotides: TGCAGCGCCTCGGGACAGGCAACCTACGAGCAGTACTTC. The chain recombines TRBV29-1 with TRBJ2-7; 8 bases are shared with TRBD1. The V and J ends lost 7 bases and 2 bases, in that order; junction bases with no gene match: 7. Germline V CDR1 and CDR2: SQVTM, ANQGSEA. CDR3 length: 13 residues.

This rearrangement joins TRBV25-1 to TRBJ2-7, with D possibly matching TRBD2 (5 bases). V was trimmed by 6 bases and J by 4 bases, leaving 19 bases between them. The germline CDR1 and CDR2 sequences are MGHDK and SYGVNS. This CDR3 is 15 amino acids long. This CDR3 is CASSAPGARGYEQYF. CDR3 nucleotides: TGTGCCAGCAGCGCACCGGGCGCCAGAGGGTACGAGCAGTACTTC.

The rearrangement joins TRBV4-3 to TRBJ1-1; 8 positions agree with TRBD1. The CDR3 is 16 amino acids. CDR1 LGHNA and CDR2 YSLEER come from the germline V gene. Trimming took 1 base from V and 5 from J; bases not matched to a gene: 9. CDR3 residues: CASSQGPGGAETEAFF. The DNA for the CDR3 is TGCGCCAGCAGCCAAGGGCCAGGGGGCGCCGAGACTGAAGCTTTCTTT.

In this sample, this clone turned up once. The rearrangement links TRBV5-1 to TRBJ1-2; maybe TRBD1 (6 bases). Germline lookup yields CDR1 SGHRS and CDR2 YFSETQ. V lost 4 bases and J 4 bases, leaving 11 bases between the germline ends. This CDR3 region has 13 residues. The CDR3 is CASSVDSSYGYTF. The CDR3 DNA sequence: TGCGCCAGCAGCGTGGACAGCTCCTATGGCTACACCTTC.

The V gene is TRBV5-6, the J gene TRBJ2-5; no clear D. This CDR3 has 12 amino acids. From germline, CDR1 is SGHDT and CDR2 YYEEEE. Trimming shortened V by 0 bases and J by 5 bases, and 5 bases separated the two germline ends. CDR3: CASSLALETQYF. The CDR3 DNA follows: TGTGCCAGCAGCTTGGCCTTGGAGACCCAGTACTTC.

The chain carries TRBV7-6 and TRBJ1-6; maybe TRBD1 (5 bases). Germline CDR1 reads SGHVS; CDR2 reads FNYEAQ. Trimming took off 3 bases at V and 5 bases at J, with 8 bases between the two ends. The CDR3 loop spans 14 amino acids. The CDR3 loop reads CASSLEGNNSPLHF. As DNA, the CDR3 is TGTGCCAGCAGCTTGGAGGGGAATAATTCACCCCTCCACTTT.

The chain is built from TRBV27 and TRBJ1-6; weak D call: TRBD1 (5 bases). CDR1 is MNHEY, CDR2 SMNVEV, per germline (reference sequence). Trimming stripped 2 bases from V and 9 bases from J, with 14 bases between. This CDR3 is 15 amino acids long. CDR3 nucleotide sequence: TGTGCCAGCAGTTTAGCGCAGGGTATTGGTTCACCCCTCCACTTT. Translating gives CASSLAQGIGSPLHF.

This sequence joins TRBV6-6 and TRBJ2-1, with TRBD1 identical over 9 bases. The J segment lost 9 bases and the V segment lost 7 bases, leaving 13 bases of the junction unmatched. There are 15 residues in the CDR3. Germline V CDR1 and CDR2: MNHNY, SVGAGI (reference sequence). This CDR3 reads CASTPRTGAYIEQFF. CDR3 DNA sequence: TGTGCCAGCACGCCTCGGACAGGGGCCTATATTGAGCAGTTCTTC.

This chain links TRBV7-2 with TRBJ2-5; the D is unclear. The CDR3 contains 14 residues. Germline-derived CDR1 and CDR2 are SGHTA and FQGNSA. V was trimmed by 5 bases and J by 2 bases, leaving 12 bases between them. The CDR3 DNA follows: TGTGCCAGCAGCCTGGCCAGGAAACAAGAGACCCAGTACTTC. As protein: CASSLARKQETQYF. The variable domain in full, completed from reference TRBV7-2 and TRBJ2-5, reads GAGVSQSPSNKVTEKGKDVELRCDPISGHTALYWYRQSLGQGLEFLIYFQGNSAPDKSGLPSDRFSAERTGGSVSTLTIQRTQQEDSAVYLCASSLARKQETQYFGPGTRLLVL.

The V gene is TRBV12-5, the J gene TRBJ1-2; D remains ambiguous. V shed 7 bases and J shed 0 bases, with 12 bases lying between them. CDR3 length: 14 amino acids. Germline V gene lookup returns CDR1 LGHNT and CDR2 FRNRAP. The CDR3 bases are TGTGCTAGTGCCCCGGACGGGACTAACTATGGCTACACCTTC. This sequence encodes CASAPDGTNYGYTF.